This TCR beta chain was sequenced for a study of shared clonotypes between healthy human individuals. This clone was detected a few times. DNA input for the unsorted PBMC replicate PCRs was about 300 ng, approximately 30,000 T cell genomes. Generated by immunoSEQ multiplex PCR, the TCRdb table keeps only in-frame clones and is missing some. The sample has approximately 500,000 clones; over 60% are singletons. Unsorted samples used approximately 99 million PBMCs for genomic DNA. Trimming took 5 bases from V and 4 from J, leaving 8 bases between them. Germline V gene data show CDR1 as MNHNS and CDR2 as SASEGT. The CDR3 extends over 12 amino acids.

The rearrangement uses TRBV6-1 and TRBJ1-2, with D perhaps TRBD1 (6 bases). The receptor was isolated from a woman between 40 and 55 years old in good health. Some clones in this sample may be carry-over from other donors' samples. Input material: PBMCs. The CDR3 DNA is TGTGCCAGCAGTTCGACAGGCTATGGCTACACCTTC. Translation: CASSSTGYGYTF.